This note documents a single T cell receptor beta chain sequence. Authors' processing steps: Amplifying reference gene primers gave estimates of nucleated cell counts. Libraries were prepared by immunoSEQ multiplex PCR; TCRdb keeps only in-frame clonotypes and omits some of them. V, J and clone size were drawn from that table, and D and trimming were deduced from the DNA. The sample has over 200,000 clones, approximately 90% seen once; the top ten hold roughly 1.2%. Adults between about 18 and 95 years of age took part from more than 20 US areas. Cohort allocation depended upon clinical history that participants reported. This record belongs to a study of blood T cell repertoires in COVID-19. Whole-study context: Sources were T cells, B-cell-depleted T cells, or PBMCs; the material itself was cDNA or gDNA.

This CDR3 comprises 16 residues. Trimming at V came to 0 bases and at J to 4 bases, leaving 8 bases not matched to a gene. Germline values: CDR1 LNHDA, CDR2 SQIVND (reference sequence). This receptor was identified in a human donor in a cohort exposed to, infected with or recovered from COVID-19 (not recorded which). The donor label of this sample is uncertain. The V call is TRBV19, the J call TRBJ2-7; 8 bases map to TRBD1. The sequenced sample was PBMCs or T cells enriched from blood (not recorded which). The CDR3 spells CASSIDLGTGTYEQYF. CDR3 bases: TGTGCCAGTAGTATAGATCTTGGGACAGGAACTTACGAGCAGTACTTC.